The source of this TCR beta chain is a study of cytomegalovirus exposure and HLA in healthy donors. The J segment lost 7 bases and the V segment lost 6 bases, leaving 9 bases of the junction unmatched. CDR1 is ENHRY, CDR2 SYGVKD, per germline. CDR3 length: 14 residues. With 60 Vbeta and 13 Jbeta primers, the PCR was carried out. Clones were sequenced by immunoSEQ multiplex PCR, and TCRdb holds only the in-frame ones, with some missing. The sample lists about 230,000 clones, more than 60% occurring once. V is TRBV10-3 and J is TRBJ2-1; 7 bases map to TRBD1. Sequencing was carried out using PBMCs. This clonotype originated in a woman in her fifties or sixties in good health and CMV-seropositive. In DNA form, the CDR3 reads TGTGCCATCAGGACAGGGTATGGGACGAATGAGCAGTTCTTC. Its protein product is CAIRTGYGTNEQFF.